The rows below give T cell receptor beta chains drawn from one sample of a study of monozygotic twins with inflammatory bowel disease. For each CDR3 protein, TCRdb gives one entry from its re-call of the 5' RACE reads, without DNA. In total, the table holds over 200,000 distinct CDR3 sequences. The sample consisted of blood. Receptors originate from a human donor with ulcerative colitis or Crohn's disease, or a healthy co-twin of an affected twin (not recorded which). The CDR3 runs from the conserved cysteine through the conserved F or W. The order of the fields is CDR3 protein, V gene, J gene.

CDR3: CASSPGNSGNTIYF
V: TRBV7-2
J: TRBJ1-3

CDR3: CASSSGQGTILRGYTF
V: TRBV5-1
J: TRBJ1-2

CDR3: CAISEYSSTYEQYF
V: TRBV10-3
J: TRBJ2-7

CDR3: CASRQATNYGYTF
V: TRBV5-1
J: TRBJ1-2

CDR3: CSARDVQAGEQFF
V: TRBV20-1
J: TRBJ2-1

CDR3: CASSSNKTPQGTNTEAFF
V: TRBV11-2
J: TRBJ1-1

CDR3: CASSYLRENYGYTF
V: TRBV6-6
J: TRBJ1-2

CDR3: CASSPDGYYGYTF
V: TRBV6-5
J: TRBJ1-2

CDR3: CSVEESGGPGEQFF
V: TRBV29-1
J: TRBJ2-1

CDR3: CASSITGTAGANVLTF
V: TRBV18
J: TRBJ2-6

CDR3: CASSLASGRALDEQFF
V: TRBV5-4
J: TRBJ2-1

CDR3: CASSTPTSGVSGANVLTF
V: TRBV19
J: TRBJ2-6

CDR3: CASSANLEREKLFF
V: TRBV2
J: TRBJ1-4

CDR3: CASSYLTLAGRENEQFF
V: TRBV6-5
J: TRBJ2-1

CDR3: CASSLSWGYTEAFF
V: TRBV12-3/TRBV12-4
J: TRBJ1-1

CDR3: CASSMDLLRGANVLTF
V: TRBV5-1
J: TRBJ2-6

CDR3: CASSLAQGLANTGELFF
V: TRBV5-5
J: TRBJ2-2

CDR3: CASSFQSSYNSPLHF
V: TRBV5-1
J: TRBJ1-6

CDR3: CASSSQGRQYF
V: TRBV28
J: TRBJ2-3

CDR3: CSAPLAGYTDTQYF
V: TRBV20-1
J: TRBJ2-3

CDR3: CASSPRLAGERMENMQYF
V: TRBV18
J: TRBJ2-4

CDR3: CSATPGLSYNEQFF
V: TRBV20-1
J: TRBJ2-1

CDR3: CASSFDSDWEAFF
V: TRBV5-1
J: TRBJ1-1

CDR3: CASSRTGATGELFF
V: TRBV7-9
J: TRBJ2-2

CDR3: CASSLIGGTRLYNSPLHF
V: TRBV27
J: TRBJ1-6

CDR3: CSVEGPTGRGTDTQYF
V: TRBV29-1
J: TRBJ2-3

CDR3: CAISEGYFSGAYNEQFF
V: TRBV10-3
J: TRBJ2-1

CDR3: CASSVERYGGYTF
V: TRBV9
J: TRBJ1-2

CDR3: CASSPWDRGTEAFF
V: TRBV9
J: TRBJ1-1

CDR3: CASSLLLGGTEAFF
V: TRBV6-5
J: TRBJ1-1

CDR3: CASSLASINYGYTF
V: TRBV7-9
J: TRBJ1-2

CDR3: CASSYSSLITDTQYF
V: TRBV6-5
J: TRBJ2-3

CDR3: CASSKALRREGTNEKLFF
V: TRBV21-1
J: TRBJ1-4

CDR3: CASSYAPPRPTGELFF
V: TRBV6-5
J: TRBJ2-2

CDR3: CASTGRSNEKLFF
V: TRBV3-1
J: TRBJ1-4

CDR3: CSAKADSSNQPQHF
V: TRBV20-1
J: TRBJ1-5

CDR3: CAWRTSGADTQYF
V: TRBV30
J: TRBJ2-3

CDR3: CASSPPMSGDQETQYF
V: TRBV12-3/TRBV12-4
J: TRBJ2-5

CDR3: CASSQSGQDEGELFF
V: TRBV23-1
J: TRBJ2-2

CDR3: CASSPRDRGSTGELFF
V: TRBV5-1
J: TRBJ2-2

CDR3: CASSPTWGGNYGYTF
V: TRBV5-6
J: TRBJ1-2

CDR3: CASSGTSGRYNEQFF
V: TRBV13
J: TRBJ2-1

CDR3: CASSLYRGHGELFF
V: TRBV27
J: TRBJ2-2

CDR3: CASSPGPRNEQFF
V: TRBV12-3/TRBV12-4
J: TRBJ2-1

CDR3: CAWSLAGDGKQNF
V: TRBV30
J: TRBJ2-7

CDR3: CASSTGTGTPYEQYF
V: TRBV18
J: TRBJ2-7

CDR3: CSVSGTVYEQYF
V: TRBV29-1
J: TRBJ2-7

CDR3: CASSYHRDSNTDTQYF
V: TRBV6-2/TRBV6-3
J: TRBJ2-3

CDR3: CASSSPGVQYF
V: TRBV5-1
J: TRBJ2-5

CDR3: CASSLGVDQFLF
V: TRBV7-8
J: TRBJ2-1

CDR3: CASSVVITGAQHF
V: TRBV9
J: TRBJ1-5

CDR3: CASSNLDNTEAFF
V: TRBV7-2
J: TRBJ1-1